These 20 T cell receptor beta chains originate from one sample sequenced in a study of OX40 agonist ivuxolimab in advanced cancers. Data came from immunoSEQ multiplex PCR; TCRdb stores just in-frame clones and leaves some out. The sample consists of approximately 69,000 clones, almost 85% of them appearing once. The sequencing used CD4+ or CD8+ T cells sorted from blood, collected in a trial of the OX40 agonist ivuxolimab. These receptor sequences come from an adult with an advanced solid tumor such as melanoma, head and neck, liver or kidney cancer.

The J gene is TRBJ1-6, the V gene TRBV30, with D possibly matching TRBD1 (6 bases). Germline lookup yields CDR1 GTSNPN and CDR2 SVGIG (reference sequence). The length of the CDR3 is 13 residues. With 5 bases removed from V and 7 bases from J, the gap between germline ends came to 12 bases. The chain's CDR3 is CAWCQGGNSPLHF. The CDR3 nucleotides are TGTGCCTGGTGCCAAGGGGGAAATTCACCCCTCCACTTT.

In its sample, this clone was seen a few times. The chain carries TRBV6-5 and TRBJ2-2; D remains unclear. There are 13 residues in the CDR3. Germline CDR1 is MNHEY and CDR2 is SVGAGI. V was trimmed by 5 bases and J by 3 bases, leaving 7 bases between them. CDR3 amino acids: CASSEADTGELFF. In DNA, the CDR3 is TGTGCCAGCAGTGAAGCTGACACCGGGGAGCTGTTTTTT.

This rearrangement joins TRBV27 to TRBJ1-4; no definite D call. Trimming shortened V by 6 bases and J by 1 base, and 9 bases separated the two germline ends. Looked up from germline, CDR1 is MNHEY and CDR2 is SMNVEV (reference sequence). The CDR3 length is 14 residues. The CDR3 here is CASSRWRTNEKLFF. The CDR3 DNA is TGTGCCAGCAGCCGGTGGAGAACTAATGAAAAACTGTTTTTT.

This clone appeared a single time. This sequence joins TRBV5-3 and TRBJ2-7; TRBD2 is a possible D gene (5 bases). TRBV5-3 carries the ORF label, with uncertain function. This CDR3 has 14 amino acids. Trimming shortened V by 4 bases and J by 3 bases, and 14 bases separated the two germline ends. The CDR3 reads CARSRLGGCYEQYF. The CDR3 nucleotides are TGTGCCAGAAGCCGATTAGGAGGATGCTACGAGCAGTACTTC.

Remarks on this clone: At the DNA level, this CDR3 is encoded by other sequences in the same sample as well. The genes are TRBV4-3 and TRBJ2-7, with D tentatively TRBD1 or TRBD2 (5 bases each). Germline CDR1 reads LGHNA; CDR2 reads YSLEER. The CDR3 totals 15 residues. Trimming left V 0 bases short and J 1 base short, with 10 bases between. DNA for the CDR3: TGCGCCAGCAGCCAAGATCGGGGCCTTTCCTACGAGCAGTACTTC. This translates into CASSQDRGLSYEQYF.

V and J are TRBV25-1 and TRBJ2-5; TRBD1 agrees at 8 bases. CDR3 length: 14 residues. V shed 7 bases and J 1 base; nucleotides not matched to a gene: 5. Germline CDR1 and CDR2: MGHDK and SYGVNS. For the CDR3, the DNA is TGTGCCAGCAAGGGACAGGCCCCCCAAGAGACCCAGTACTTC. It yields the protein CASKGQAPQETQYF. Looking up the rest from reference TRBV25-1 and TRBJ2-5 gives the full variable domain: EADIYQTPRYLVIGTGKKITLECSQTMGHDKMYWYQQDPGMELHLIHYSYGVNSTEKGDLSSESTVSRIRTEHFPLTLESARPSHTSQYLCASKGQAPQETQYFGPGTRLLVL.

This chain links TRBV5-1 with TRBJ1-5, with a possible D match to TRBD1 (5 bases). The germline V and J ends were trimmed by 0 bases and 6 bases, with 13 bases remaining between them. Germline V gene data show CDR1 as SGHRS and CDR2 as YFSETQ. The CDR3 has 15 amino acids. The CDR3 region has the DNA TGCGCCAGCAGCTTGGCTGGTCAGGGTGGTCAGCCCCAGCATTTT. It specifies CASSLAGQGGQPQHF.

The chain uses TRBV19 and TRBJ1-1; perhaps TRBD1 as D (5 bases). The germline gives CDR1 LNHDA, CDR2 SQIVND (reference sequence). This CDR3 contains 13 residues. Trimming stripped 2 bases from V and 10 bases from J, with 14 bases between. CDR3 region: CASSITAGGIAFF. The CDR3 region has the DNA TGTGCCAGTAGTATAACCGCCGGGGGTATAGCTTTCTTT.

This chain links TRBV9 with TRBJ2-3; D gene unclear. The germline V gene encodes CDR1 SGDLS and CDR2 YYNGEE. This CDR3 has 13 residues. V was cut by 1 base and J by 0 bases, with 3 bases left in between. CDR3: CASSVTSTDTQYF. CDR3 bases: TGTGCCAGCAGCGTAACTAGCACAGATACGCAGTATTTT. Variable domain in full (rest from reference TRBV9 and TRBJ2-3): DSGVTQTPKHLITATGQRVTLRCSPRSGDLSVYWYQQSLDQGLQFLIQYYNGEERAKGNILERFSAQQFPDLHSELNLSSLELGDSALYFCASSVTSTDTQYFGPGTRLTVL.

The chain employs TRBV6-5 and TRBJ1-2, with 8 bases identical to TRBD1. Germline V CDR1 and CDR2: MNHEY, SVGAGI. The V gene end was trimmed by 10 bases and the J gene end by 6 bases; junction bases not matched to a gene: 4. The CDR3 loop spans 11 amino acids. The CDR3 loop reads CATTGDHGYTF. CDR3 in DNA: TGTGCCACGACAGGGGACCATGGCTACACCTTC.

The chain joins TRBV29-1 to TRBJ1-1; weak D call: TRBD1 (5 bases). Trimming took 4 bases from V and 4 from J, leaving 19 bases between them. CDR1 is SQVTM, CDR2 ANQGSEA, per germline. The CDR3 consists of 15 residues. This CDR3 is CSVGPGWGMGTEAFF. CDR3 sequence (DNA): TGCAGCGTTGGGCCGGGTTGGGGGATGGGCACTGAAGCTTTCTTT.

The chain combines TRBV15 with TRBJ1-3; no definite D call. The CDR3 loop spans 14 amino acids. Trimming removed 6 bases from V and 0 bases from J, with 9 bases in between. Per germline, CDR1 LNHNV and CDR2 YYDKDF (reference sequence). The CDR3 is CATRGESSGNTIYF. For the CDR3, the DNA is TGTGCCACCAGGGGTGAAAGCTCTGGAAACACCATATATTTT.

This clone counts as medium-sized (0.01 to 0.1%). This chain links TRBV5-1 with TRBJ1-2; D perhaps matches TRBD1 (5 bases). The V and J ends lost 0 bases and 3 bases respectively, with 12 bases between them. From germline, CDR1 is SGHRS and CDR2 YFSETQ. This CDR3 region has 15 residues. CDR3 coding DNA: TGCGCCAGCAGCTTGGCTGGACACGGGGACTATGGCTACACCTTC. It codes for CASSLAGHGDYGYTF.

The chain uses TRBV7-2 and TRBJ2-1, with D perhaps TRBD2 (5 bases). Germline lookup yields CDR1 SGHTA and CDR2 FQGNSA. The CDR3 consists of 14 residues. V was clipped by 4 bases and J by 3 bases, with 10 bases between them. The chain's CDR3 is CASSWEFNYNEQFF. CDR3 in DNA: TGTGCCAGCAGCTGGGAGTTTAACTACAATGAGCAGTTCTTC. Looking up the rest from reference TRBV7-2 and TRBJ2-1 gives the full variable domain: GAGVSQSPSNKVTEKGKDVELRCDPISGHTALYWYRQSLGQGLEFLIYFQGNSAPDKSGLPSDRFSAERTGGSVSTLTIQRTQQEDSAVYLCASSWEFNYNEQFFGPGTRLTVL.

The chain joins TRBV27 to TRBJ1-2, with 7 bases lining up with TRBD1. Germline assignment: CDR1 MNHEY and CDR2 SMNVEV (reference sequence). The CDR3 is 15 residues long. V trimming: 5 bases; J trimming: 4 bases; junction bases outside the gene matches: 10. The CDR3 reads CASSPTTQGFYGYTF. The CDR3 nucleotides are TGTGCCAGCAGTCCAACCACACAGGGGTTCTATGGCTACACCTTC.

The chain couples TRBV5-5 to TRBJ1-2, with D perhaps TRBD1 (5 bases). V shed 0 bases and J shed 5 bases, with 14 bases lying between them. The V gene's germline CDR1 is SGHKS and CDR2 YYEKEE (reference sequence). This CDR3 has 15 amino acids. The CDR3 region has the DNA TGTGCCAGCAGCTTGGGACCTGGGGGTGATTATGGCTACACCTTC. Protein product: CASSLGPGGDYGYTF. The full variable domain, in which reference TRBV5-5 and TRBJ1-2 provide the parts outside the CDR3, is DAGVTQSPTHLIKTRGQQVTLRCSPISGHKSVSWYQQVLGQGPQFIFQYYEKEERGRGNFPDRFSARQFPNYSSELNVNALLLGDSALYLCASSLGPGGDYGYTFGSGTRLTVV.

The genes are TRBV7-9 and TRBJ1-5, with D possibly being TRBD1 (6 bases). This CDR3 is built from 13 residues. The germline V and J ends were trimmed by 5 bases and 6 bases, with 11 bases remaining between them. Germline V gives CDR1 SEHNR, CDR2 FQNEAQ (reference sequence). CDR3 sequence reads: CASSNTGSQPQHF. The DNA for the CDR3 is TGTGCCAGCAGCAATACAGGGAGTCAGCCCCAGCATTTT.

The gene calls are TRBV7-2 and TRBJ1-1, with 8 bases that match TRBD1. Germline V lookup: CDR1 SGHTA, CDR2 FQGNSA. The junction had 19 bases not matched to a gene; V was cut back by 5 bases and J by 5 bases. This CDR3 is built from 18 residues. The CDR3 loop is CASSVVYSWTGSRTEAFF. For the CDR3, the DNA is TGTGCCAGCAGCGTTGTCTATTCATGGACAGGGAGCAGGACTGAAGCTTTCTTT. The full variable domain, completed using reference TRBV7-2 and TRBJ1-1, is GAGVSQSPSNKVTEKGKDVELRCDPISGHTALYWYRQSLGQGLEFLIYFQGNSAPDKSGLPSDRFSAERTGGSVSTLTIQRTQQEDSAVYLCASSVVYSWTGSRTEAFFGQGTRLTVV.

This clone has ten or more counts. CDR3 coding DNA: TGTGCCAGCAGCCAAGAATTCAGCAGAAATCAGCCCCAGCATTTT. Encoded protein: CASSQEFSRNQPQHF. This chain links TRBV4-2 with TRBJ1-5; no clear D. Germline assignment: CDR1 LGHNA and CDR2 YNFKEQ. V gave up 0 bases and J gave up 4 bases, with 10 bases separating them. CDR3 length: 15 residues.

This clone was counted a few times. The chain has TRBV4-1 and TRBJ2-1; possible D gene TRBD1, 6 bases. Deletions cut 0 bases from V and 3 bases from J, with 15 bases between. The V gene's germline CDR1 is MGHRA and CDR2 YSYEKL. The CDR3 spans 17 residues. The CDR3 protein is CASSQDLRGTFYNEQFF. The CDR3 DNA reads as TGCGCCAGCAGCCAAGATCTAAGGGGGACCTTCTACAATGAGCAGTTCTTC.